The TCR beta chain described here comes from a study of blood T cells in healthy people across ages. The study's findings and limits: Relative to aged donors, long-lived donors carried more naive CD4+ cells and displayed higher diversity.

This clonotype has at least ten counts. Its antigen is not known. Then a second PCR, running about 6 to 11 cycles, was carried out with a sample-barcoded 5' primer and a J-beta primer mix. MiXCR, applied by TCRdb to the 5' RACE reads, yields one record per CDR3 protein. The sample includes around 970,000 distinct CDR3 sequences, about 51% of them seen just once. The CDR3 has 14 residues. Between the trimmed V and J ends, which lost 3 bases and 7 bases, there was a span of 13 bases. The germline CDR1 and CDR2 sequences are SEHNR and FQNEAQ (reference sequence). The chain combines TRBV7-9 with TRBJ2-1; TRBD2 might be the D (5 bases). Source material: blood. The source of this sequence is a woman in her sixties or seventies in good health. The CDR3, as DNA: TGTGCCAGCAGCTTCCGGGATCTCGGGAATGAGCAGTTCTTC. Its protein is CASSFRDLGNEQFF.